This T cell receptor (beta chain) is from a study of T cell responses to AZD1222 COVID-19 vaccine. Comments on this clone: Its matching antigen is unknown.

Data came from immunoSEQ multiplex PCR; TCRdb stores just in-frame clones and leaves some out. The table lists around 150,000 clones, more than 70% of them singletons, with 3% to 4% in the top ten. General study points: The study identified only five to seven AZD1222 recipients as seropositive at baseline. Regions left unmutated in variants are reportedly the target of nearly half of spike-specific TCRs. Spike-specific TCR breadth and depth both grew after two AZD1222 doses. Repertoires were obtained only post-peak T cell response.

This CDR3 spans 17 amino acids. CDR1 and CDR2 from the germline V gene are SGHAT and FQNNGV. V was clipped by 5 bases and J by 7 bases; unmatched bases: 12. This sequence originates from an adult in good health. This sequence joins TRBV11-2 and TRBJ2-2; 11 bases are a match to TRBD2. The starting material was peripheral blood, obtained on day 0 of MenACWY control vaccination. In DNA form, the CDR3 reads TGTGCCAGCAGCCCCAGGACGACTAGCGGGGACCTCGGGGAGCTGTTTTTT. Translating gives CASSPRTTSGDLGELFF.